This is a list of T cell receptor beta chains from one sample in a study of PD-1 blockade in classical Hodgkin lymphoma. The method was immunoSEQ multiplex PCR; TCRdb's version includes in-frame clones alone and lacks a portion of them. The sample shows about 54,000 clones, 75% to 95% of them seen only once. The input for sequencing was peripheral blood mononuclear cells (PBMCs), taken before the second cycle of nivolumab. The receptors stem from a human donor with classical Hodgkin lymphoma. Both conserved end residues are part of each CDR3. The D gene is left open where the match is weak. Clone size is not always given. Where it is, it says once, few, many or a class for expanded clones.

d_call: -
clone_size: -
j_call: TRBJ1-6
v_call: TRBV19
cdr3_aa: CASSIDAGNNSPLHF
cdr3_nt: TGTGCCAGTAGTATAGACGCAGGGAACAATTCACCCCTCCACTTT

d_call: -
clone_size: -
j_call: TRBJ2-7
v_call: TRBV27
cdr3_aa: CASSFGGAKYEQYF
cdr3_nt: TGTGCCAGCAGTTTCGGGGGAGCGAAATACGAGCAGTACTTC

d_call: TRBD1
clone_size: -
j_call: TRBJ2-5
v_call: TRBV30
cdr3_aa: CAWSGGQGGETQYF
cdr3_nt: TGTGCCTGGAGTGGGGGACAGGGAGGAGAGACCCAGTACTTC

d_call: -
clone_size: -
j_call: TRBJ2-7
v_call: TRBV6-1
cdr3_aa: CASSSASYEQYF
cdr3_nt: TGTGCCAGCAGTTCAGCTTCCTACGAGCAGTACTTC

d_call: TRBD1
clone_size: -
j_call: TRBJ2-7
v_call: TRBV9
cdr3_aa: CASSVSGTGVTYEQYF
cdr3_nt: TGTGCCAGCAGCGTTTCCGGGACAGGGGTAACCTACGAGCAGTACTTC

d_call: -
clone_size: -
j_call: TRBJ1-2
v_call: TRBV7-9
cdr3_aa: CASSQGQGYGYTF
cdr3_nt: TGTGCCAGCAGCCAGGGGCAGGGCTATGGCTACACCTTC

d_call: -
clone_size: -
j_call: TRBJ1-2
v_call: TRBV18
cdr3_aa: CASSPGGEEVGGYTF
cdr3_nt: TGTGCCAGCTCACCAGGAGGAGAGGAGGTAGGAGGCTACACCTTC

d_call: -
clone_size: -
j_call: TRBJ1-6
v_call: TRBV30
cdr3_aa: CAWSVSRALRPSLNSPLHF
cdr3_nt: TGTGCCTGGAGTGTAAGCAGGGCGCTCCGACCATCGTTGAATTCACCCCTCCACTTT

d_call: -
clone_size: -
j_call: TRBJ1-1
v_call: TRBV7-3
cdr3_aa: CASSFSGRDPSEAFF
cdr3_nt: TGTGCCAGCAGCTTTTCCGGGCGGGACCCCTCTGAAGCTTTCTTT

d_call: TRBD1
clone_size: once
j_call: TRBJ2-2
v_call: TRBV7-2
cdr3_aa: CASSFPRGRPFTGELFF
cdr3_nt: TGTGCCAGCAGCTTCCCTAGGGGGCGACCATTCACCGGGGAGCTGTTTTTT

d_call: -
clone_size: once
j_call: TRBJ1-1
v_call: TRBV11-1
cdr3_aa: CASSQEGGYSTEAFF
cdr3_nt: TGTGCCAGCAGCCAAGAGGGGGGATATAGCACTGAAGCTTTCTTT

d_call: TRBD2
clone_size: -
j_call: TRBJ2-2
v_call: TRBV7-6
cdr3_aa: CASSGLAGGPTGELFF
cdr3_nt: TGTGCCAGCAGCGGTCTAGCGGGGGGACCCACCGGGGAGCTGTTTTTT

d_call: -
clone_size: -
j_call: TRBJ1-1
v_call: TRBV29-1
cdr3_aa: CSAGSEAFF
cdr3_nt: TGCAGCGCCGGGTCCGAAGCTTTCTTT

d_call: -
clone_size: -
j_call: TRBJ2-5
v_call: TRBV27
cdr3_aa: CASSLKTGRETQYF
cdr3_nt: TGTGCCAGCAGTTTAAAAACAGGACGGGAGACCCAGTACTTC

d_call: -
clone_size: -
j_call: TRBJ2-1
v_call: TRBV4-2
cdr3_aa: CASSQAANEQFF
cdr3_nt: TGTGCCAGCAGCCAAGCTGCCAATGAGCAGTTCTTC

d_call: TRBD2
clone_size: -
j_call: TRBJ2-7
v_call: TRBV14
cdr3_aa: CASSQGRTSGNFNEQYF
cdr3_nt: TGTGCCAGCAGCCAAGGCCGGACTAGCGGGAATTTCAACGAGCAGTACTTC

d_call: -
clone_size: -
j_call: TRBJ1-2
v_call: TRBV7-9
cdr3_aa: CASSSNAPGVYGYTF
cdr3_nt: TGTGCCAGCAGCTCCAACGCGCCGGGGGTCTATGGCTACACCTTC

d_call: TRBD2
clone_size: -
j_call: TRBJ2-7
v_call: TRBV5-8
cdr3_aa: CASSLVLAVSEQYF
cdr3_nt: TGTGCCAGCAGCTTGGTCCTAGCGGTAAGCGAGCAGTACTTC

d_call: -
clone_size: -
j_call: TRBJ2-1
v_call: TRBV7-2
cdr3_aa: CASSLGGRGVGYNEQFF
cdr3_nt: TGTGCCAGCAGCTTAGGGGGCCGGGGAGTGGGCTACAATGAGCAGTTCTTC

d_call: TRBD2
clone_size: once
j_call: TRBJ2-5
v_call: TRBV9
cdr3_aa: CASSVVSWTSGQETQYF
cdr3_nt: TGTGCCAGCAGCGTAGTATCCTGGACTAGCGGGCAAGAGACCCAGTACTTC

d_call: -
clone_size: -
j_call: TRBJ1-5
v_call: TRBV9
cdr3_aa: CASSVGPGYQPQHF
cdr3_nt: TGTGCCAGCAGCGTAGGCCCAGGATATCAGCCCCAGCATTTT

d_call: -
clone_size: -
j_call: TRBJ2-4
v_call: TRBV15
cdr3_aa: CATSRDRGENIQYF
cdr3_nt: TGTGCCACCAGCAGAGACAGAGGGGAAAACATTCAGTACTTC

d_call: -
clone_size: -
j_call: TRBJ2-1
v_call: TRBV7-8
cdr3_aa: CASSFSVRNEQFF
cdr3_nt: TGTGCCAGCAGCTTTTCAGTCCGAAATGAGCAGTTCTTC

d_call: -
clone_size: few
j_call: TRBJ2-1
v_call: TRBV7-9
cdr3_aa: CASSLARVGEQFF
cdr3_nt: TGTGCCAGCAGCTTAGCACGGGTCGGTGAGCAGTTCTTC

d_call: -
clone_size: -
j_call: TRBJ2-1
v_call: TRBV27
cdr3_aa: CASSLPVRWEPTYNEQFF
cdr3_nt: TGTGCCAGCAGTTTACCCGTAAGATGGGAACCGACCTACAATGAGCAGTTCTTC

d_call: TRBD1
clone_size: -
j_call: TRBJ2-5
v_call: TRBV18
cdr3_aa: CASSPGTGGEETQYF
cdr3_nt: TGTGCCAGCTCACCAGGGACAGGGGGTGAGGAGACCCAGTACTTC

d_call: TRBD2
clone_size: -
j_call: TRBJ2-7
v_call: TRBV7-2
cdr3_aa: CASSLGLAGAYGSYEQYF
cdr3_nt: TGTGCCAGCAGCCTGGGACTAGCGGGAGCATACGGCTCCTACGAGCAGTACTTC

d_call: -
clone_size: -
j_call: TRBJ2-7
v_call: TRBV6-5
cdr3_aa: CASSYHSYYEQYF
cdr3_nt: TGTGCCAGCAGTTACCACAGCTACTACGAGCAGTACTTC